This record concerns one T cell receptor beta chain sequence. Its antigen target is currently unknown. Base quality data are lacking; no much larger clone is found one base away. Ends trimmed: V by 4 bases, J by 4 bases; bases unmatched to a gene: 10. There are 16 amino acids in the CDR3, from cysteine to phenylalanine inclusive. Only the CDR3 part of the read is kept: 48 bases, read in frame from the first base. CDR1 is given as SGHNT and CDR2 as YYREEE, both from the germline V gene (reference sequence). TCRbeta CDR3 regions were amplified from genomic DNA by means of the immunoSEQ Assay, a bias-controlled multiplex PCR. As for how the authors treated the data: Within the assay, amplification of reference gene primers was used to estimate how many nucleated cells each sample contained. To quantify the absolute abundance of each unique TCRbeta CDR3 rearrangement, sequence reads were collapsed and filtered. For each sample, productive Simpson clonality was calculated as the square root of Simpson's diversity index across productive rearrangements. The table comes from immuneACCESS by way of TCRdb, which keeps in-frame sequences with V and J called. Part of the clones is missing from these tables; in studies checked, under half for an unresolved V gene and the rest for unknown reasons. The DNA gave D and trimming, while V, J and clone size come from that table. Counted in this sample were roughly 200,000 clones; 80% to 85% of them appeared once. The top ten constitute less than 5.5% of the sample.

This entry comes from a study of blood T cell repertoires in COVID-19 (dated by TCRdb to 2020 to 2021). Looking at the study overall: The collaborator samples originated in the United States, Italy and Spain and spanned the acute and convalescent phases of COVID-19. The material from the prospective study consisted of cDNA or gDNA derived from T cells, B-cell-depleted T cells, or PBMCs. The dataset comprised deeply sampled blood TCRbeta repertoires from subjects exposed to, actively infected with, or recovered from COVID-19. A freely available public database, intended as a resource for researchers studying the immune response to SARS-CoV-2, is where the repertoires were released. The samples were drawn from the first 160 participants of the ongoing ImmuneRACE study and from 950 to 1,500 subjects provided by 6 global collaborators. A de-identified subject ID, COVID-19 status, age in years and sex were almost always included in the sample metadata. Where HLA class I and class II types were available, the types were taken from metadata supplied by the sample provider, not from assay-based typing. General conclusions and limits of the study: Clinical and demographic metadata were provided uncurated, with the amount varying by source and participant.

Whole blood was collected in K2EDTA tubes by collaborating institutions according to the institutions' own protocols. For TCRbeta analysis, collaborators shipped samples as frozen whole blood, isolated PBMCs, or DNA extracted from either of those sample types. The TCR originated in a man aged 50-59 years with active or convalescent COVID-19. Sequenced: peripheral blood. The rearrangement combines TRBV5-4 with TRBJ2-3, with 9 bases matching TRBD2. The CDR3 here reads CASSGGRASGADTQYF. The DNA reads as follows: TGTGCCAGCAGCGGCGGCCGGGCTAGCGGGGCAGATACGCAGTATTTT.